This T cell receptor (beta chain) emerged from a study of blood T cell repertoires in COVID-19. Turning to the study itself: Collection of acute and convalescent COVID-19 samples took place in the United States, Italy and Spain. In each case, the material was cDNA or gDNA derived from T cells, B-cell-depleted T cells, or PBMCs.

The V gene's germline CDR1 is SGHVS and CDR2 FQNEAQ. V lost 4 bases to trimming and J lost 2 bases, with 18 bases between them. This CDR3 spans 18 amino acids. Assay: immunoSEQ multiplex PCR; the TCRdb copy retains only in-frame clones and omits some. The sample has some 290,000 clones, about 90% seen once. Sequencing used peripheral blood. J is TRBJ2-6 and V is TRBV7-8, with a tentative D call TRBD1 (5 bases). The receptor comes from a woman between 25 and 40 years old with COVID-19, enrolled during active disease. CDR3 region: CASSYKGREPTGANVLTF. The CDR3 DNA reads as TGTGCCAGCAGCTACAAGGGCAGGGAACCGACTGGGGCCAACGTCCTGACTTTC.